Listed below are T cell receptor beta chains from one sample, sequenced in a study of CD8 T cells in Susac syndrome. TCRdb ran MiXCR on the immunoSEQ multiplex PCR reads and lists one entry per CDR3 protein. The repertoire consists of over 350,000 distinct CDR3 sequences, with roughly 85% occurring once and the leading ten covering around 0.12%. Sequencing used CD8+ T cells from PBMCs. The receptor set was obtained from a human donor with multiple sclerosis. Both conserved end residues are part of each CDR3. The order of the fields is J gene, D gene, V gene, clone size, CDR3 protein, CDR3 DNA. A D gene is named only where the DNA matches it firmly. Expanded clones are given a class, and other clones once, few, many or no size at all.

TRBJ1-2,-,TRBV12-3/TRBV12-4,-,CASSPGLHYGYTF,TGTGCCAGCAGCCCTGGACTGCACTATGGCTACACCTTC
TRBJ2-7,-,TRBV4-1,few,CASSQAWLGFEDEQYF,TGCGCCAGCAGCCAAGCGTGGCTAGGATTCGAGGACGAGCAGTACTTC
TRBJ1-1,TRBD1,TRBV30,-,CAWSEGQKTEAFF,TGTGCCTGGAGTGAGGGACAGAAAACTGAAGCTTTCTTT
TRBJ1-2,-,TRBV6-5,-,CASGYGGSYGYTF,TGTGCCAGCGGTTACGGCGGCAGCTATGGCTACACCTTC
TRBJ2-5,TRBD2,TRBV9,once,CASSVDLAGPEETQYF,TGTGCCAGCAGCGTAGATCTAGCGGGGCCAGAAGAGACCCAGTACTTC
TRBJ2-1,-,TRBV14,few,CASSQEGRQFPYNEQFF,TGTGCCAGCAGCCAAGAGGGGAGACAGTTCCCCTACAATGAGCAGTTCTTC
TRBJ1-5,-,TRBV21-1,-,CASSLKRGSGLDGNQPQHF,TGTGCCAGCAGCCTAAAAAGGGGGTCGGGGCTGGATGGCAATCAGCCCCAGCATTTT
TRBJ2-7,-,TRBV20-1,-,CSATESGRPYEQYF,TGCAGTGCTACCGAGAGCGGGCGCCCCTACGAGCAGTACTTC
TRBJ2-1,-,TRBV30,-,CAWTEGTEQFF,TGTGCCTGGACCGAGGGAACTGAGCAGTTCTTC
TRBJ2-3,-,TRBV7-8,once,CASSLSAGPPTDTQYF,TGTGCCAGCAGCTTAAGTGCAGGGCCGCCCACAGATACGCAGTATTTT
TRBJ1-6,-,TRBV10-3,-,CAISETGNSPLHF,TGTGCCATCAGTGAGACAGGGAATTCACCCCTCCACTTT
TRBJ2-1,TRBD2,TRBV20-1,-,CSARAPLAGDYNEQFF,TGCAGTGCTCGAGCCCCGCTAGCGGGAGACTACAATGAGCAGTTCTTC
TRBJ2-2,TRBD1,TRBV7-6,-,CASSFLQGAPNTGELFF,TGTGCCAGCAGCTTTTTACAGGGGGCGCCGAACACCGGGGAGCTGTTTTTT
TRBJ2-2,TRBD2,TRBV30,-,CAWSVAGGIGELFF,TGTGCCTGGAGTGTAGCGGGAGGGATCGGGGAGCTGTTTTTT
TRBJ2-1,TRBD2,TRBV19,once,CASRFSGGAGSFYNEQFF,TGTGCCAGTAGATTTAGCGGGGGTGCCGGATCCTTCTACAATGAGCAGTTCTTC
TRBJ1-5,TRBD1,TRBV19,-,CASNNRGIYGNQPQHF,TGTGCCAGTAACAACAGGGGGATCTACGGAAATCAGCCCCAGCATTTT
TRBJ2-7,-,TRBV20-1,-,CSAIIAVPYEQYF,TGCAGTGCTATTATTGCAGTCCCCTACGAGCAGTACTTC
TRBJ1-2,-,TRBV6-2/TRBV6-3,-,CASSYGGDYGYTF,TGTGCCAGCAGTTATGGGGGCGACTATGGCTACACCTTC
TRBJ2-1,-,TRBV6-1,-,CASSRGGGDYNEQFF,TGTGCCAGCAGCCGCGGAGGGGGAGACTACAATGAGCAGTTCTTC
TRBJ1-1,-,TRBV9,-,CASSVEGTGEAFF,TGTGCCAGCAGCGTAGAAGGAACAGGGGAAGCTTTCTTT
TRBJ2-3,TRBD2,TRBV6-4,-,CASSDSPSSGGGTDTQYF,TGTGCCAGCAGTGACTCGCCTTCTAGCGGGGGGGGGACAGATACGCAGTATTTT
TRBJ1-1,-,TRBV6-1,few,CASTAWAATEMNTEAFF,TGTGCCAGTACCGCCTGGGCCGCCACTGAAATGAACACTGAAGCTTTCTTT
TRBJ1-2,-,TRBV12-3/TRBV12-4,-,CASSRSGDGNYGYTF,TGTGCCAGCAGCCGATCTGGGGACGGCAACTATGGCTACACCTTC